The 9 T cell receptor beta chains listed next were all sequenced from one sample in a study of T cells expressing NK-cell markers. TCRdb re-called the 5' RACE reads and gives one entry per CDR3 protein, without DNA. The sample includes fewer than 300,000 distinct CDR3 sequences. The sample was blood T cells: a sorted CD56 or NKG2C T cell subset, CD4+ or CD8+ T cells, or bulk PBMC T cells (not recorded which). Every receptor here comes from a woman between 18 and 75 years old in good health.

This chain uses TRBV11-2 with TRBJ2-1. The CDR3 has 14 residues. The germline V gene has CDR1 SGHAT and CDR2 FQNNGV. CDR3 sequence: CASSRADLYNEQFF.

The chain is built from TRBV6-1 and TRBJ2-3. Germline values: CDR1 MNHNS, CDR2 SASEGT. The CDR3 covers 14 residues. This CDR3 reads CASNLGRSTDTQYF.

The chain joins TRBV5-1 to TRBJ2-1; there is no DNA to check the TCRdb D call of TRBD2. Germline-derived CDR1 and CDR2 are SGHRS and YFSETQ. The CDR3 is 15 amino acids. CDR3 sequence: CASSSTSDTYNEQFF.

This chain uses TRBV6-1 with TRBJ1-4. Germline CDR1 is MNHNS and CDR2 is SASEGT. The CDR3 is 14 residues long. The CDR3 spells CASHHSATNEKLFF.

This sequence joins TRBV29-1 and TRBJ1-2; with no DNA, the TCRdb D assignment of TRBD1 cannot be verified. Germline V gene data show CDR1 as SQVTM and CDR2 as ANQGSEA. The CDR3 has 13 amino acids. CDR3 protein: CSVGQGAIYGYTF.

The rearrangement uses TRBV28 and TRBJ2-1; TCRdb calls TRBD2, which cannot be checked without DNA. CDR1 is MDHEN and CDR2 is SYDVKM in the germline V gene. This CDR3 comprises 14 residues. The CDR3 here is CASNPGDSLREQFF.

The chain is built from TRBV5-1 and TRBJ2-7; TCRdb reports TRBD1, a call that lacks DNA to check it against. Germline V CDR1 and CDR2: SGHRS, YFSETQ. This CDR3 is 14 amino acids long. The CDR3 reads CASSADRAIYEQYF. The full variable domain, its missing parts supplied by reference TRBV5-1 and TRBJ2-7, is KAGVTQTPRYLIKTRGQQVTLSCSPISGHRSVSWYQQTPGQGLQFLFEYFSETQRNKGNFPGRFSGRQFSNSRSEMNVSTLELGDSALYLCASSADRAIYEQYFGPGTRLTVT.

The chain recombines TRBV19 with TRBJ1-1. CDR3 length: 14 residues. Germline CDR1 reads LNHDA; CDR2 reads SQIVND (reference sequence). The CDR3: CASSARGVNTEAFF.

CDR3 sequence: CASSDSSGGGTEAFF. The chain uses TRBV6-4 and TRBJ1-1; TCRdb selects TRBD1, and the lack of DNA leaves this call unchecked. Germline V CDR1 and CDR2: MRHNA, SNTAGT. CDR3 length equals 15 residues.